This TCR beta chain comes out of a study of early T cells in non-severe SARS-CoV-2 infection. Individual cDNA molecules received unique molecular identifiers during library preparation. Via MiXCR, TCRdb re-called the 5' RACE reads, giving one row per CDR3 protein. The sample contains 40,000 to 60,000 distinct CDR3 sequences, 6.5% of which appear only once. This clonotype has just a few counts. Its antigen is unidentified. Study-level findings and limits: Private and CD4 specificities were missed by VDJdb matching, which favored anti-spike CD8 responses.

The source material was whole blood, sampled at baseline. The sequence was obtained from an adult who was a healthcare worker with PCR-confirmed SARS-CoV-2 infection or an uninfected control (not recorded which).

Written as DNA, the CDR3 is TGCAGCGTGGGACAGAGACGAGAGCAGTACTTC. Translation: CSVGQRREQYF. The chain combines TRBV29-1 with TRBJ2-7, with TRBD1 identical over 7 bases. V trimming: 6 bases; J trimming: 7 bases; junction bases outside the gene matches: 6. The germline gives CDR1 SQVTM, CDR2 ANQGSEA. The CDR3 is 11 residues long.